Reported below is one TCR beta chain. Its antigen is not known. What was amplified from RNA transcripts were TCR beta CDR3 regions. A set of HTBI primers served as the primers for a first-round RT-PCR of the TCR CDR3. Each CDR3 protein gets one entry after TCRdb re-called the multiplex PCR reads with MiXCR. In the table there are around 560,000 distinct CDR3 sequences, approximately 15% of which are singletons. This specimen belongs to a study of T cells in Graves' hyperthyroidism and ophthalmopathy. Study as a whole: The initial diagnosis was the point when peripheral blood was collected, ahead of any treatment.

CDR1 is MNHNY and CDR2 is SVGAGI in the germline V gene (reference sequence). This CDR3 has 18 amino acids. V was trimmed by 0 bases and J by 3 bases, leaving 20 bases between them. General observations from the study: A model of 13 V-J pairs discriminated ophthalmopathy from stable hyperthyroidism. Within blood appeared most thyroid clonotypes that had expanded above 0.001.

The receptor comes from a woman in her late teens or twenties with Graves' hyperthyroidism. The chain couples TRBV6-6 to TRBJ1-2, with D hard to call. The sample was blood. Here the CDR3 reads CASSYSRTHEQVDYGYTF. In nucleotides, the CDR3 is TGTGCCAGCAGTTACTCCCGGACGCATGAACAAGTGGACTATGGCTACACCTTC.